This T cell receptor (beta chain) was obtained from a study of T cells expressing NK-cell markers. Study as a whole: Cells sorted as CD3+CD56+NKG2C+, CD3+CD56+NKG2C- and CD3+CD56-NKG2C+ T cells supplied the TCR beta repertoires.

This CDR3 is built from 12 residues. From germline, CDR1 is ENHRY and CDR2 SYGVKD. TCRdb reprocessed the 5' RACE reads, with one entry per CDR3 protein and no DNA. This repertoire includes 350,000 to 450,000 distinct CDR3 sequences. The TCR was taken from a man aged 18-70 years in good health. The chain is built from TRBV10-3 and TRBJ1-1. Sequencing was done on a sample of blood T cells: a sorted CD56 or NKG2C T cell subset, CD4+ or CD8+ T cells, or bulk PBMC T cells (not recorded which). This chain's CDR3 is CAIRQINTEAFF.